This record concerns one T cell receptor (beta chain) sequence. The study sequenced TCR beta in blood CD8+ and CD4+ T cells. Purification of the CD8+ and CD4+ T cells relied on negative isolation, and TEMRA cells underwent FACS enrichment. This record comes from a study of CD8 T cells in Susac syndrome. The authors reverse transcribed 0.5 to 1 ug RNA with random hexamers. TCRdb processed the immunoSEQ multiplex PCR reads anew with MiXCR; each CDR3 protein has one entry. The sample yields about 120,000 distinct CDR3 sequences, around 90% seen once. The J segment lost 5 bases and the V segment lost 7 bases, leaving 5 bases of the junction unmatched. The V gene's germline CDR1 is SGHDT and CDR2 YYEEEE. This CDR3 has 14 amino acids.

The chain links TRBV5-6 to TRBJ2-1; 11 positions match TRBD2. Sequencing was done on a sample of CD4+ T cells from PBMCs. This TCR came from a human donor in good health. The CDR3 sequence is CASGGTSGNNEQFF. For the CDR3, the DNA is TGTGCCAGCGGCGGGACTAGCGGTAACAATGAGCAGTTCTTC.